Shown below are 9 T cell receptor beta chains from a single sample sequenced in a study of blood T cell repertoires in COVID-19. Measured with immunoSEQ multiplex PCR; TCRdb has only the in-frame clones, and not every one. The sample carries tens of thousands of clones, 70% to 90% recorded once. The sequenced sample consisted of peripheral blood. These receptor sequences come from a man aged 65 to 85 with acute or convalescent COVID-19.

This chain links TRBV14 with TRBJ2-7; 10 bases agree with TRBD1. Germline CDR1 is SGHDN and CDR2 is FVKESK. V lost 5 bases and J lost 2; bases outside the gene matches: 3. The CDR3 spans 14 residues. The CDR3 DNA sequence: TGTGCCAGCAGCTCCGGGACAGGGGCCTACGAGCAGTACTTC. Its translation is CASSSGTGAYEQYF.

The CDR3 DNA is TGCAGTGCAAGAAGAGAGTATGGCTACACCTTC. It is translated as CSARREYGYTF. V is TRBV20-1 and J is TRBJ1-2; no clear D gene. Trimming took 6 bases from V and 5 from J, leaving 10 bases between them. This CDR3 has 11 amino acids. Germline CDR1 reads DFQATT; CDR2 reads SNEGSKA (reference sequence).

This clone was counted only a few times. The chain joins TRBV3-1 (or the pseudogene TRBV3-2) to TRBJ1-2; a possible D gene is TRBD1 (5 bases). The ends were cut back, 0 bases at V and 3 bases at J, with 11 bases in the middle. From germline, CDR1 is LGHDT and CDR2 YNNKEL (reference sequence). The CDR3 has 15 amino acids. CDR3 region: CASSQDVEGYYGYTF. The DNA for the CDR3 is TGTGCCAGCAGCCAAGATGTGGAGGGGTACTATGGCTACACCTTC.

The chain carries TRBV6-6 and TRBJ1-1; 9 nucleotides match TRBD1. Germline lookup yields CDR1 MNHNY and CDR2 SVGAGI (reference sequence). The CDR3 runs to 15 residues. With V trimmed by 7 bases and J by 2 bases, 8 bases remained unmatched. CDR3 coding DNA: TGTGCCAGCACCACAGGACAGGGGAGAAACACTGAAGCTTTCTTT. This translates into CASTTGQGRNTEAFF.

This clone was detected only a few times. The chain is built from TRBV6-5 and TRBJ1-5, with 7 bases identical to TRBD1. The V gene's germline CDR1 is MNHEY and CDR2 SVGAGI. The CDR3 contains 14 residues. V dropped 6 bases and J dropped 11; count of bases not matched to a gene: 13. In nucleotides, the CDR3 is TGTGCCAGCAGCCCCCCCGGACAGGTTCGATCCCAGCATTTT. Its protein product is CASSPPGQVRSQHF.

V gene TRBV7-8 combines with J gene TRBJ1-2; 8 positions agree with TRBD1. Germline V gene lookup returns CDR1 SGHVS and CDR2 FQNEAQ. The length of the CDR3 is 14 residues. V trimming: 4 bases; J trimming: 4 bases; junction bases outside the gene matches: 5. CDR3 DNA sequence: TGTGCCAGCAGCTCGACAGGGGCCCTCTATGGCTACACCTTC. This codes for CASSSTGALYGYTF.

This sequence joins TRBV7-9 and TRBJ1-2; possible D gene TRBD1, 6 bases. Trimming took 3 bases from V and 5 from J, leaving 10 bases between them. The CDR3 sequence is 13 residues long. Germline V gene lookup returns CDR1 SEHNR and CDR2 FQNEAQ (reference sequence). This CDR3 reads CASSFGQGYGYTF. CDR3 nucleotide sequence: TGTGCCAGCAGCTTTGGGCAGGGGTATGGCTACACCTTC.

The chain carries TRBV6-1 and TRBJ1-4; D uncertain. Germline values: CDR1 MNHNS, CDR2 SASEGT. This CDR3 spans 12 amino acids. Trimming removed 6 bases at V and 8 bases at J, with 10 bases between. The CDR3 protein is CASRSGEEKLFF. DNA of the CDR3: TGTGCCAGCAGGTCCGGGGAAGAAAAACTGTTTTTT.

This clone was detected only a few times. The V call is TRBV28, the J call TRBJ1-1; no reliable D call. Trimming pared 6 bases from V and 1 base from J, leaving 12 bases between. The V gene's germline CDR1 is MDHEN and CDR2 SYDVKM. The length of the CDR3 is 14 residues. The CDR3 region is CASRLRQPNTEAFF. CDR3 in DNA: TGTGCCAGCAGGCTCAGGCAGCCGAACACTGAAGCTTTCTTT.